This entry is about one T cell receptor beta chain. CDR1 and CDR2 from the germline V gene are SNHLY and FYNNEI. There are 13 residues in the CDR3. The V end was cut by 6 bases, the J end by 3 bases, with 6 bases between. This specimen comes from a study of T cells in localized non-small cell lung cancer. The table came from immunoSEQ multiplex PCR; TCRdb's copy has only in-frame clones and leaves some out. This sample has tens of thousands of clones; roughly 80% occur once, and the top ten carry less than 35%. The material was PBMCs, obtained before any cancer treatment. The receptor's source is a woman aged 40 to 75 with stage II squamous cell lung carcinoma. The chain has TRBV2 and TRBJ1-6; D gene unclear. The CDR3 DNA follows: TGTGCCAGCAGGTTGAGCTATAATTCACCCCTCCACTTT. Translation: CASRLSYNSPLHF.